The T cell receptor beta chain described here comes from a study of memory CD4+ T cells and cytomegalovirus serostatus. At the level of the study: Healthy Belgian adult donors included under ten CMV-positive and some 23 CMV-negative people.

The V and J ends lost 5 bases and 4 bases, in that order; junction bases with no gene match: 6. CDR3 length: 14 amino acids. CDR1 is SGHTA and CDR2 is FQGTGA in the germline V gene. Using immunoSEQ multiplex PCR, the repertoire was profiled, and TCRdb retains in-frame clones only, with some absent. The table has some 58,000 clones, roughly three quarters seen once. The sort gate was single viable CD3+CD4+CD8-CD45RO+ cells for memory CD4+ T cells. Serostatus was set by detecting CMV pp150, pp28, p38, p52 IgG. This TCR derives from an adult in good health and CMV-seronegative. Material for sequencing was memory CD4+ T cells from blood. The J gene is TRBJ2-5, the V gene TRBV7-3, with 8 bases matching TRBD2. The CDR3 DNA reads TGTGCCAGCAGCGCCGCGGGGGGTTCAGAGACCCAGTACTTC. Protein sequence: CASSAAGGSETQYF.